What follows are 13 T cell receptor beta chains derived from one specimen sequenced in a study of T-cell memory formation after mild COVID-19. TCRdb independently ran MiXCR on the 5' RACE reads; one entry per CDR3 protein. The sample carries about 470,000 distinct CDR3 sequences, 20% to 25% recorded once. The material sequenced was PBMCs or a T cell subset sorted from them (not recorded which). The receptors stem from an adult woman who had mild COVID-19 (a few samples of this study predate the infection). Cell type and time point are not known.

The J gene is TRBJ1-1, the V gene TRBV9, with TRBD1 identical over 8 bases. The CDR3 contains 15 residues. Germline CDR1 SGDLS, CDR2 YYNGEE. With 7 bases clipped from V and 3 bases from J, the junction kept 11 bases outside the gene matches. CDR3 sequence reads: CASALTGGRDTEAFF. DNA of the CDR3: TGTGCCAGCGCGTTAACAGGGGGACGGGACACTGAAGCTTTCTTT.

V is TRBV27 and J is TRBJ1-6; D gene ambiguous. The CDR3 extends over 14 amino acids. V was pared by 7 bases and J by 6 bases, with 13 bases between. Germline V gives CDR1 MNHEY, CDR2 SMNVEV (reference sequence). This CDR3 reads CASTRPGGNSPLHF. CDR3 sequence (DNA): TGTGCCAGCACCCGTCCGGGAGGTAATTCACCCCTCCACTTT.

V and J are TRBV7-9 and TRBJ2-1; D remains unclear. This CDR3 is 12 amino acids long. V dropped 4 bases and J dropped 12 bases, with 13 bases sitting between them. Germline V lookup: CDR1 SEHNR, CDR2 FQNEAQ (reference sequence). This CDR3 reads CASSSRLSGQFF. The DNA of the CDR3 is TGTGCCAGCAGCTCTCGACTGTCCGGGCAGTTCTTC.

J is TRBJ2-1 and V is TRBV20-1; 10 positions match TRBD1. The CDR3 has 13 residues. Looked up from germline, CDR1 is DFQATT and CDR2 is SNEGSKA (reference sequence). J lost 9 bases, V lost 6 bases, and 8 bases had no gene match. CDR3 amino acids: CSAAGQGVFEQFF. CDR3 nucleotide sequence: TGCAGTGCGGCTGGACAGGGGGTTTTTGAGCAGTTCTTC.

This clonotype has a handful of counts. This rearrangement joins TRBV7-6 to TRBJ2-1; a possible D gene is TRBD2 (6 bases). Trimming removed 4 bases from V and 9 bases from J, with 22 bases in between. CDR1 is SGHVS and CDR2 is FNYEAQ in the germline V gene. The CDR3 covers 16 residues. In nucleotides, the CDR3 is TGTGCCAGCAGCTCAGGGCGACTAGTGATTTTGGGTGAGCAGTTCTTC. Translated: CASSSGRLVILGEQFF.

This clonotype came up a few times. V and J are TRBV12-3 or TRBV12-4 and TRBJ2-7, with 7 bases matching TRBD2. CDR3 length: 14 residues. V was pared by 1 base and J by 6 bases, with 6 bases of the junction left unmatched. The CDR3 DNA reads TGTGCCAGCAGTTTAGAGGGAGGGCAGAGCGAGCAGTACTTC. Residues: CASSLEGGQSEQYF.

The CDR3 sequence is CASSQERLAGAQETQYF. CDR3 nucleotides: TGTGCCAGCAGCCAAGAACGACTAGCGGGGGCACAAGAGACCCAGTACTTC. The chain links TRBV3-1 to TRBJ2-5; TRBD2 matches at 12 bases. Germline trimming cut 0 bases from V and 2 bases from J; bases unmatched to any gene: 4. This CDR3 contains 17 residues. The germline CDR1 and CDR2 sequences are LGHDT and YNNKEL (reference sequence).

The chain employs TRBV7-9 and TRBJ2-1, with 11 positions matching TRBD2. CDR1 and CDR2 (germline): SEHNR, FQNEAQ (reference sequence). Germline trimming cut 3 bases from V and 12 bases from J; bases unmatched to any gene: 1. This CDR3 is 12 amino acids long. CDR3 region: CASSFLAGGQFF. The CDR3 DNA is TGTGCCAGCAGCTTCCTAGCGGGAGGGCAGTTCTTC.

The chain carries TRBV6-1 and TRBJ1-1, with D possibly being TRBD1 (6 bases). The germline V and J ends were trimmed by 0 bases and 4 bases, with 15 bases remaining between them. The CDR3 sequence is 16 residues long. The germline CDR1 and CDR2 sequences are MNHNS and SASEGT. The CDR3 loop reads CASSEAAEGGGTEAFF. For the CDR3, the DNA is TGTGCCAGCAGTGAAGCGGCGGAGGGGGGAGGCACTGAAGCTTTCTTT.

This clonotype was seen a handful of times. This chain joins TRBV7-2 and TRBJ2-1, with 8 bases matching TRBD2. The length of the CDR3 is 14 residues. Germline CDR1 is SGHTA and CDR2 is FQGNSA. V gave up 11 bases and J gave up 15 bases; unmatched junction bases: 21. The CDR3 loop is CAAHQAGSGTPPFF. The CDR3 DNA is TGTGCCGCCCACCAAGCGGGTAGCGGGACTCCCCCGTTCTTC.

This sequence joins TRBV20-1 and TRBJ2-2; possible D gene TRBD2, 6 bases. The CDR3 has 14 amino acids. Trimming removed 6 bases from V and 4 bases from J, with 15 bases in between. The germline CDR1 and CDR2 sequences are DFQATT and SNEGSKA (reference sequence). For the CDR3, the DNA is TGCAGTGCGGTAAAGCTAGCGAGCACCGGGGAGCTGTTTTTT. It is translated as CSAVKLASTGELFF.

The rearrangement links TRBV15 to TRBJ2-7; a possible D gene is TRBD1 (5 bases). V lost 0 bases and J 3 bases, leaving 12 bases between the germline ends. This CDR3 comprises 15 residues. The germline V gene has CDR1 LNHNV and CDR2 YYDKDF (reference sequence). CDR3 DNA: TGTGCCACCAGCAGAGATTTGGGGCCGCTCTACGAGCAGTACTTC. Translated: CATSRDLGPLYEQYF.

This clonotype has only a few counts. This sequence joins TRBV4-1 and TRBJ2-2, with 15 bases aligning to TRBD2. This CDR3 has 21 amino acids. The germline CDR1 and CDR2 sequences are MGHRA and YSYEKL. Trimming at V came to 4 bases and at J to 0 bases, leaving 12 bases not matched to a gene. CDR3 loop: CASSRPRSGLAGGSNTGELFF. The CDR3 coding sequence is TGCGCCAGCAGCCGACCAAGGTCAGGACTAGCGGGGGGGTCGAACACCGGGGAGCTGTTTTTT.